The source of this TCR beta chain is a study of Tregs in tolerant kidney transplant recipients. General study findings and limits: Activated donor B cell expansion appeared to reveal the most relevant donor-specific TCRbeta repertoire. Donor-specific Treg expansion exceeded global Treg expansion in tolerant patients, suggesting antigen drive.

V was shortened by 0 bases and J by 0 bases, with 12 bases between the two germline ends. Per germline, CDR1 MNHEY and CDR2 SVGAGI. The CDR3 length is 16 residues. Mixed chimerism was transient after nonmyeloablative marrow transplants from related graft donors. Unstimulated Tregs (CD4+CD25+CD127-) and CD4+CD25- non-Tregs were sorted from PBMCs. On this clone itself: What it binds is unknown.

Repertoires were generated with immunoSEQ multiplex PCR, while TCRdb's copy carries only in-frame clones and drops some. The sample holds 54,000 or so clones, about 90% seen once. The starting material was CD8+ T cells from blood (PBMCs), obtained 24 months after the transplant. The chain uses TRBV6-5 and TRBJ2-7, with D perhaps matching TRBD1 (6 bases). This TCR derives from a human patient who received a combined kidney and bone marrow transplant. The graft donor may have given rise to some T cells. The CDR3 DNA reads TGTGCCAGCAGTTACTCGGACAGCGGATTCTCCTACGAGCAGTACTTC. Translation: CASSYSDSGFSYEQYF.